These 16 T cell receptor beta chains were all obtained from the same sample, sequenced in a study of OX40 agonist ivuxolimab in advanced cancers. Assay: immunoSEQ multiplex PCR; the TCRdb copy retains only in-frame clones and omits some. The repertoire holds approximately 61,000 clones, with roughly 80% as singletons. Here the sequenced sample was CD4+ or CD8+ T cells sorted from blood, taken in a trial of the OX40 agonist ivuxolimab. These receptor sequences come from an adult with an advanced solid tumor such as melanoma, head and neck, liver or kidney cancer.

The CDR3 spells CAISESTSGGPYEQYV. CDR3 sequence (DNA): TGTGCCATCAGTGAGTCGACTAGCGGGGGGCCCTACGAGCAGTACGTC. This chain connects TRBV10-3 to TRBJ2-7; 13 bases fit TRBD2. Trimming took 0 bases from V and 2 from J; bases not matched to a gene: 1. Germline assignment: CDR1 ENHRY and CDR2 SYGVKD. The CDR3 is made up of 16 amino acids.

This sequence joins TRBV7-8 and TRBJ2-7, with 9 positions matching TRBD2. The CDR3 has 14 amino acids. In germline, CDR1 is SGHVS, CDR2 FQNEAQ. J gave up 5 bases and V 3 bases, and 5 bases lay outside the gene matches. DNA for the CDR3: TGTGCCAGCAGCTTTTTAGCGGGAGCCCACGAGCAGTACTTC. Its protein is CASSFLAGAHEQYF. Variable domain in full (rest from reference TRBV7-8 and TRBJ2-7): GAGVSQSPRYKVAKRGQDVALRCDPISGHVSLFWYQQALGQGPEFLTYFQNEAQLDKSGLPSDRFFAERPEGSVSTLKIQRTQQEDSAVYLCASSFLAGAHEQYFGPGTRLTVT.

The V gene is TRBV6-5, the J gene TRBJ2-7; D gene ambiguous. Per the germline V gene, CDR1 is MNHEY and CDR2 is SVGAGI. The CDR3 has 10 amino acids. The V end was cut by 10 bases, the J end by 6 bases, with 10 bases between. This chain's CDR3 is CATPRTEQYV. As DNA, the CDR3 is TGTGCCACCCCGAGGACCGAGCAGTACGTC.

For this clone: Other DNA variants within this sample encode the same CDR3. J is TRBJ2-3 and V is TRBV5-1; the D is unclear. The germline V gene has CDR1 SGHRS and CDR2 YFSETQ. CDR3 length: 14 residues. Trimming took off 0 bases at V and 4 bases at J, with 9 bases between the two ends. As DNA, the CDR3 is TGCGCCAGCAGCTTGGCGGTAGGCGCAGATACGCAGTATTTT. The encoded protein is CASSLAVGADTQYF.

The chain employs TRBV5-1 and TRBJ1-1; no definite D call. Trimming removed 0 bases at V and 0 bases at J, with 12 bases between. This CDR3 is 16 amino acids long. CDR1 and CDR2 from the germline V gene are SGHRS and YFSETQ. CDR3 sequence: CASSLGSLPMNTEAFF. In DNA form, the CDR3 reads TGCGCCAGCAGCTTGGGCTCACTTCCCATGAACACTGAAGCTTTCTTT.

This clone has just one count. V and J are TRBV29-1 and TRBJ1-2, with D unresolved. Germline lookup yields CDR1 SQVTM and CDR2 ANQGSEA. This CDR3 spans 12 amino acids. The V end lost 8 bases, the J end lost 8 bases, and 18 bases lay between the germline ends. CDR3 residues: CSRPWRSEGYTF. Here the CDR3 DNA reads TGCAGCCGTCCATGGCGTTCGGAAGGCTACACCTTC.

The chain recombines TRBV5-1 with TRBJ2-2; 11 nucleotides match TRBD2. After removal of 3 bases from V and 6 bases from J, the junction contained 7 bases not matched to a gene. Germline loops: CDR1 SGHRS, CDR2 YFSETQ. This CDR3 contains 16 residues. The CDR3 DNA reads as TGCGCCAGCAGCTCCAAACTAGCGGGAGACGCCGGGGAGCTGTTTTTT. It translates to CASSSKLAGDAGELFF.

The J gene is TRBJ1-5, the V gene TRBV6-6, with D hard to call. Germline V gene sequence: CDR1 MNHNY, CDR2 SVGAGI (reference sequence). Trimming left V 7 bases short and J 3 bases short, with 13 bases between. The length of the CDR3 is 14 residues. The chain's CDR3 is CASIYGGVNQPQHF. DNA for the CDR3: TGTGCCAGCATCTATGGCGGAGTCAATCAGCCCCAGCATTTT.

This clone has a single count. V and J are TRBV2 and TRBJ2-1, with 8 bases identical to TRBD2. Germline lookup yields CDR1 SNHLY and CDR2 FYNNEI. Trimming at V came to 3 bases and at J to 3 bases, leaving 1 base not matched to a gene. CDR3 size: 14 residues. In nucleotides, the CDR3 is TGTGCCAGCAGTGACACTAGCGGCTACAATGAGCAGTTCTTC. Amino acid sequence: CASSDTSGYNEQFF.

This clone was picked up one time. The V and J genes are TRBV7-9 and TRBJ1-6; no reliable D call. V gave up 1 base and J gave up 9 bases, with 10 bases separating them. CDR1 SEHNR and CDR2 FQNEAQ come from the germline V gene (reference sequence). The CDR3 loop spans 14 amino acids. CDR3 coding DNA: TGTGCCAGCAGCTTAGACGCCGGGAGTTCACCCCTCCACTTT. Translated, it gives CASSLDAGSSPLHF.

This chain links TRBV5-1 with TRBJ2-1; the match to TRBD2 covers 9 bases. CDR1 SGHRS and CDR2 YFSETQ come from the germline V gene. The ends lost 4 bases at V and 6 bases at J; junction bases unmatched: 11. The CDR3 is 16 amino acids. This CDR3 is CASSPHSGSVGNEQFF. The CDR3 coding sequence is TGCGCCAGCAGCCCCCATAGCGGGAGCGTTGGCAATGAGCAGTTCTTC.

CDR3 sequence reads: CASSEGTYHSNQPQHF. The CDR3 region has the DNA TGTGCCAGCAGTGAAGGGACCTATCATAGCAATCAGCCCCAGCATTTT. The rearrangement joins TRBV2 to TRBJ1-5; D remains ambiguous. V was pared by 1 base and J by 0 bases, with 10 bases between. Per the germline V gene, CDR1 is SNHLY and CDR2 is FYNNEI. CDR3 length: 16 amino acids.

The chain links TRBV7-6 to TRBJ2-5, with 9 bases matching TRBD1. Germline CDR1 reads SGHVS; CDR2 reads FNYEAQ. V dropped 0 bases and J dropped 5; count of bases not matched to a gene: 4. The CDR3 runs to 15 residues. CDR3 nucleotide sequence: TGTGCCAGCAGCTTAGCGCTGACAGGGGGGGAGACCCAGTACTTC. Protein sequence: CASSLALTGGETQYF. Full variable domain (remainder filled in from reference TRBV7-6 and TRBJ2-5): GAGVSQSPRYKVTKRGQDVALRCDPISGHVSLYWYRQALGQGPEFLTYFNYEAQQDKSGLPNDRFSAERPEGSISTLTIQRTEQRDSAMYRCASSLALTGGETQYFGPGTRLLVL.

This clone was seen only a few times. The DNA for the CDR3 is TGTGCCAGTAGTATAGAATGGGGGGCCCAAGCTTTCTTT. Its protein is CASSIEWGAQAFF. This rearrangement joins TRBV19 to TRBJ1-1; the D gene is possibly TRBD1 (6 bases). Germline V gene lookup returns CDR1 LNHDA and CDR2 SQIVND (reference sequence). The V and J ends lost 0 bases and 9 bases respectively, with 11 bases between them. This CDR3 is 13 amino acids long.

This clone showed up just once. The gene calls are TRBV9 and TRBJ2-1; 7 bases line up with TRBD2. The V gene's germline CDR1 is SGDLS and CDR2 YYNGEE. This CDR3 is 14 amino acids long. The trim removed 4 bases at V and 6 bases at J, leaving 7 bases unmatched. CDR3 sequence (DNA): TGTGCCAGCAGCCCATCCCCGGGGGGCAATGAGCAGTTCTTC. It yields the protein CASSPSPGGNEQFF. The full variable domain, in which reference TRBV9 and TRBJ2-1 provide the parts outside the CDR3, is DSGVTQTPKHLITATGQRVTLRCSPRSGDLSVYWYQQSLDQGLQFLIQYYNGEERAKGNILERFSAQQFPDLHSELNLSSLELGDSALYFCASSPSPGGNEQFFGPGTRLTVL.

The gene calls are TRBV7-2 and TRBJ1-2; D not certain. The CDR3 sequence is 13 residues long. Trimming removed 4 bases at V and 4 bases at J, with 10 bases between. Germline V gives CDR1 SGHTA, CDR2 FQGNSA. CDR3 in DNA: TGTGCCAGCAGCTCGCAACTAATCTATGGCTACACCTTC. Translated: CASSSQLIYGYTF.